This passage covers 5 T cell receptor beta chains from one sample sequenced in a study of blood T cell repertoires in COVID-19. The assay was immunoSEQ multiplex PCR, and TCRdb's table has in-frame clones only and misses some. The data contain roughly 220,000 clones, about three quarters of them singletons. The specimen was peripheral blood. These receptors came from a woman in her seventies with acute or convalescent COVID-19.

This sequence joins TRBV18 and TRBJ1-2; possibly TRBD1 for D (5 bases). From germline, CDR1 is KGHSH and CDR2 LQKENI. The CDR3 extends over 14 amino acids. The ends were cut back, 6 bases at V and 3 bases at J, with 14 bases in the middle. In nucleotides, the CDR3 is TGTGCCAGCTCGGGGCAGGGCGATTACTATGGCTACACCTTC. Its protein is CASSGQGDYYGYTF. The full variable domain, its missing parts supplied by reference TRBV18 and TRBJ1-2, is NAGVMQNPRHLVRRRGQEARLRCSPMKGHSHVYWYRQLPEEGLKFMVYLQKENIIDESGMPKERFSAEFPKEGPSILRIQQVVRGDSAAYFCASSGQGDYYGYTFGSGTRLTVV.

This chain joins TRBV2 and TRBJ2-1; 9 nucleotides match TRBD2. The CDR3 has 16 residues. The V and J ends lost 4 bases and 3 bases, in that order; junction bases with no gene match: 7. Germline V gene lookup returns CDR1 SNHLY and CDR2 FYNNEI. The CDR3 nucleotides are TGTGCCAGCAGTGCCCCGGGACTAGCAGTCTACAATGAGCAGTTCTTC. It codes for CASSAPGLAVYNEQFF.

This chain connects TRBV29-1 to TRBJ2-7; a possible D gene is TRBD2 (5 bases). Trimming took off 4 bases at V and 3 bases at J, with 13 bases between the two ends. Germline V lookup: CDR1 SQVTM, CDR2 ANQGSEA. The CDR3 extends over 13 amino acids. Written as DNA, the CDR3 is TGCAGCGTTGGTCGGGGTTCTTACTACGAGCAGTACTTC. This gives the protein CSVGRGSYYEQYF.

Here the CDR3 reads CASSWGTSGRVETQYF. CDR3 sequence (DNA): TGCGCCAGCAGCTGGGGGACTAGCGGGAGGGTGGAGACCCAGTACTTC. The chain combines TRBV5-1 with TRBJ2-5; TRBD2 agrees at 16 bases. The V and J ends lost 3 bases and 5 bases, in that order; junction bases with no gene match: 4. Germline-derived CDR1 and CDR2 are SGHRS and YFSETQ. The CDR3 sequence is 16 residues long.

V and J are TRBV6-6 and TRBJ1-4; D is perhaps TRBD1 (6 bases). The CDR3 spans 14 residues. The germline gives CDR1 MNHNY, CDR2 SVGAGI (reference sequence). Deletions cut 2 bases from V and 6 bases from J, with 10 bases between. The CDR3 sequence: CASSYGWTDEKLFF. The CDR3 DNA reads TGTGCCAGCAGTTACGGATGGACAGATGAAAAACTGTTTTTT.